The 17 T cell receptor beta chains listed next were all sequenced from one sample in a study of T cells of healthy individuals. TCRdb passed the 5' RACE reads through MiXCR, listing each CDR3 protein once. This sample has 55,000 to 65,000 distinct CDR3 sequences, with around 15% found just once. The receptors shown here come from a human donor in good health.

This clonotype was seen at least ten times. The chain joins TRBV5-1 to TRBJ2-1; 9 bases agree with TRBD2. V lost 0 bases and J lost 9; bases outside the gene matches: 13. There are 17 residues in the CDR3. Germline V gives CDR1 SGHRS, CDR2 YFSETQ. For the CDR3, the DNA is TGCGCCAGCAGCTTGGGGGTTGTTGCGGGGGGGCCAACTGAGCAGTTCTTC. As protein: CASSLGVVAGGPTEQFF.

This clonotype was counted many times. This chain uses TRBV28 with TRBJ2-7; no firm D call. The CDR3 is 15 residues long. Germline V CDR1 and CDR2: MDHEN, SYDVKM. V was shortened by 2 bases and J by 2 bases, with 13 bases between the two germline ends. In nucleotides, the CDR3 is TGTGCCAGCAGTTTAGCATCGTTGGGCCCCTACGAGCAGTACTTC. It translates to CASSLASLGPYEQYF.

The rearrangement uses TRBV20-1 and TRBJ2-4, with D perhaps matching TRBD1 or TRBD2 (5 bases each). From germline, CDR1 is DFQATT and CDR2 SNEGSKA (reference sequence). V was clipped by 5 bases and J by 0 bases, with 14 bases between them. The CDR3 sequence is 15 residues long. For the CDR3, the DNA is TGCAGTGCTTATCCAACGGGGCTAGCCAAAAACATTCAGTACTTC. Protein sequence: CSAYPTGLAKNIQYF.

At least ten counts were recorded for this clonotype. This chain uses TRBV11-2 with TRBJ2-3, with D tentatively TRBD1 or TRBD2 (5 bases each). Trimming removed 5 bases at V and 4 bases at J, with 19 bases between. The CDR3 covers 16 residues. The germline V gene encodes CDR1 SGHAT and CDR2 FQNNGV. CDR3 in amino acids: CASSRDHRTNSDTQYF. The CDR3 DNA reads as TGTGCCAGCAGCCGGGACCATCGAACCAACTCAGATACGCAGTATTTT.

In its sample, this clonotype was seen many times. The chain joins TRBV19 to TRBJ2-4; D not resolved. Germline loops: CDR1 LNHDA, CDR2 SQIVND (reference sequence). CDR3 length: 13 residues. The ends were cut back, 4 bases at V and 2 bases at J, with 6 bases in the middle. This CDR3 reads CASSTSTKNIQYF. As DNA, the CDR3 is TGTGCCAGTAGTACCTCTACCAAAAACATTCAGTACTTC.

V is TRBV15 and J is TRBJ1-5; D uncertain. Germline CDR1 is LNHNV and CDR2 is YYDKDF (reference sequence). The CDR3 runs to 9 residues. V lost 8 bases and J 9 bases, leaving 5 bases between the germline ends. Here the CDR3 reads CATVRPQHF. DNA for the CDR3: TGTGCCACCGTCCGGCCCCAGCATTTT.

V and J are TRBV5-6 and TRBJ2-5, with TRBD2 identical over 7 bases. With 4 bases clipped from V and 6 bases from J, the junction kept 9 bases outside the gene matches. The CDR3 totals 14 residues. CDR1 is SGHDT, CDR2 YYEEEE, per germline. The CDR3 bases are TGTGCCAGCAGCCCGGGGACTACTGTGAAGACCCAGTACTTC. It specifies CASSPGTTVKTQYF.

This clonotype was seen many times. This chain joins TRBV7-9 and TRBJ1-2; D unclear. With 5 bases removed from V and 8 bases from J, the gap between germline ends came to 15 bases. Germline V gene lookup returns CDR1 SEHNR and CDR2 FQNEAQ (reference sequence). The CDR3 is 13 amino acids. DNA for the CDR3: TGTGCCAGCAGCGAGAAATCGGGCAGCGGCTACACCTTC. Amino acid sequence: CASSEKSGSGYTF. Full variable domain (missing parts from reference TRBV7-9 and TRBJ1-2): DTGVSQNPRHKITKRGQNVTFRCDPISEHNRLYWYRQTLGQGPEFLTYFQNEAQLEKSRLLSDRFSAERPKGSFSTLEIQRTEQGDSAMYLCASSEKSGSGYTFGSGTRLTVV.

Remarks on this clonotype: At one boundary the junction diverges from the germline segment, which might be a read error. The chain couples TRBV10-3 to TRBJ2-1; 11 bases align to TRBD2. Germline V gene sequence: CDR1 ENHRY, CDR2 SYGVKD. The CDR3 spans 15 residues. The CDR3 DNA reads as TGTGCCAGCAGTGTACTAGCGGGAGAGGTTGTTGAGCAATTCTTC. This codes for CASSVLAGEVVEQFF.

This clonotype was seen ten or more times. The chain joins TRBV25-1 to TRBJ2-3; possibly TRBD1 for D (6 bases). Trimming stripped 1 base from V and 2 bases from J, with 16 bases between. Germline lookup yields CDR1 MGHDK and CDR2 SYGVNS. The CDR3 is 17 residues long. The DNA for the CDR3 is TGTGCCAGCAGTGAATCCGTAGACAGGACCCACACAGATACGCAGTATTTT. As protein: CASSESVDRTHTDTQYF.

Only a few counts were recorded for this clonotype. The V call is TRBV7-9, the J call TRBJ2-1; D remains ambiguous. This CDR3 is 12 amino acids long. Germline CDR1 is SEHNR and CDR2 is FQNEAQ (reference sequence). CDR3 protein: CASQSSYNEQFF. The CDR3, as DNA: TGTGCTTCCCAGAGCTCCTACAATGAGCAGTTCTTC.

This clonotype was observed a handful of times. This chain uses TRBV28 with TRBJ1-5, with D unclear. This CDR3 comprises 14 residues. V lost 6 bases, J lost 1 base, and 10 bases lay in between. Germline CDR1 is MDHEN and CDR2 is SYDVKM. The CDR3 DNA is TGTGCCAGCAGCATATTGACAAGCAATCAGCCCCAGCATTTT. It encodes CASSILTSNQPQHF.

CDR3 sequence: CASSPGTGVGGANVLTF. CDR3 sequence (DNA): TGTGCCAGCAGTCCCGGGACAGGGGTTGGTGGGGCCAACGTCCTGACTTTC. V is TRBV6-5 and J is TRBJ2-6, with 10 bases matching TRBD1. CDR3 length: 17 residues. The V and J ends lost 5 bases and 3 bases, in that order; junction bases with no gene match: 7. Germline-derived CDR1 and CDR2 are MNHEY and SVGAGI.

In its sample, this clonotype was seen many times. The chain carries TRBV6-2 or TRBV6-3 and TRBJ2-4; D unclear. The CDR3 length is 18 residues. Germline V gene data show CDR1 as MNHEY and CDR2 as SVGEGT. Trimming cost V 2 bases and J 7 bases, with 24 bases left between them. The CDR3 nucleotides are TGTGCCAGCAGTTACATAGGAAGAGGCGCTCAGGTGGGGAACATTCAGTACTTC. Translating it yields CASSYIGRGAQVGNIQYF.

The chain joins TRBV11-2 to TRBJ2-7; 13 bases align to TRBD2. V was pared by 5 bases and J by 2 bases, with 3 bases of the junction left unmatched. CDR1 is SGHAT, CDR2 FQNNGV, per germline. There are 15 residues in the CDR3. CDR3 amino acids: CASSGTSGGAYEQYF. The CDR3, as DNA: TGTGCCAGCAGCGGTACTAGCGGGGGGGCCTACGAGCAGTACTTC.

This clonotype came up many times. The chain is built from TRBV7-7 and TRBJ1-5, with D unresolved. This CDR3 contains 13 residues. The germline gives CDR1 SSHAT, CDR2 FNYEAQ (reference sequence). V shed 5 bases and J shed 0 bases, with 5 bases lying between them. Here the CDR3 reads CASSKDSNQPQHF. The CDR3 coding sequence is TGTGCCAGCAGCAAGGATAGCAATCAGCCCCAGCATTTT.

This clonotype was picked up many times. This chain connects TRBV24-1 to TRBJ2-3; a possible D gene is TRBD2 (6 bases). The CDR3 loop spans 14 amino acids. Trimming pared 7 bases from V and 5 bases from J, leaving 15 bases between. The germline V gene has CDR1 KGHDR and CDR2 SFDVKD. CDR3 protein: CATSPGRSGDTQYF. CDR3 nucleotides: TGTGCCACCAGCCCCGGGAGAAGTGGAGATACGCAGTATTTT.